This T cell receptor (beta chain) was identified during a study of cytomegalovirus exposure and HLA in healthy donors (dated by TCRdb to the late 2010s). Concerning the study at large: According to an earlier analysis of a few hundred of the donors, roughly 180 million T cells yielded roughly 110 million unique TCR beta sequences and around 280 Gb of sequence data. An early release that covered some 630 HLA-typed donors contained about 290 gigabases of sequencing data and tens of millions of unique TCR sequences. Of the roughly 400 genotyped donors, 65% to 90% fell in the genetic ancestry cluster associated with self-reported Caucasian donors. The study aimed to test whether signatures of past pathogen exposure could be identified by cataloging public T cell receptors. The study profiled the T cell repertoires of approximately 700 subjects by immunosequencing and related them to cytomegalovirus serostatus. In addition to the first cohort of roughly 670 subjects, a separate validation cohort of 120 different subjects was used. To predict cytomegalovirus infection status, the study brought together high-throughput TCR immunosequencing, statistical association of individual TCRs with disease status, and machine learning. To study patterns of TCR occurrence, a later analysis re-analyzed previously published TCR beta repertoires from under 750 donors and added high-resolution HLA genotyping. Rather than using new phenotypic data, the later analysis identified candidate immune exposures from TCR beta sequences and from how often those sequences occurred across donors. An earlier analysis of 587 of the donors used high-throughput TCR beta sequencing to judge whether each TCR beta V gene segment behaved as functional or pseudogenic. Alongside the repertoire data, information on donor age, sex, ethnicity and CMV serostatus was compiled. A later genetic analysis took genome-wide SNP genotypes for about 65% of the roughly 670 donors and used that subset as a discovery cohort. Every discovery cohort repertoire had been produced on one sequencing platform. Class I and class II HLA loci were covered by the typing at four-digit resolution. Typing coverage varied by locus: roughly 629-630 donors for A, B, C, DRB1 and DQB1; approximately 500 for DQA1; approximately 570 for DPA1; more than 450 for DPB1. Because of strong linkage in the cohort, five DR-DQ haplotypes were treated as single units for association and clustering. Among roughly 400 genotyped donors of the cohort, an average of approximately 240,000 unique TCR beta nucleotide sequences was sequenced per donor, of which 15% to 20% were non-productive.

Here is what the overall study found, with its caveats: Only TCR beta chains were sequenced in this cohort, and the absence of alpha or paired-chain data limited detectable features. In a later analysis, HLA-associated TCR beta chains showed more clonal expansion and lower generation probabilities than non-associated chains that were equally common. Roughly uniform sequencing depth across donors was assumed in presence/absence analyses, although this assumption may not hold. A later genetic analysis associated a missense DCLRE1C variant with V-gene and J-gene trimming of TCR beta chains, and an independent cohort replicated the association. In vitro tests confirmed that three of the cytomegalovirus-associated TCR beta chains recognize cytomegalovirus antigens. HLA typing was unavailable for some donors at each locus, so association tests used only the typed subset. CMV serostatus was the only immune exposure information available for the cohort. A later analysis associated about 17,000 TCR beta sequences with specific HLA alleles at a false discovery rate of 0.05. Most CMV-associated TCR beta chains appeared to be HLA-restricted in a later analysis, and the HLA associations seemed to be driven largely by CMV exposure. The classifier was reported to diagnose cytomegalovirus status with high specificity and sensitivity in both the original and validation cohorts. Across donors, most TCR sequences were observed very rarely, whereas some public TCRs were present in many individuals. Because counts were too low, more than 15 rarely observed V segments, including chromosome 9 orphons, were left out of the earlier analysis of over 550 of the donors. The authors suggested that the approach could potentially be extended to other disease states and immunological phenotypes. Because the 87-base-pair reads could not distinguish some IMGT-functional V segments, including TRBV6-2 and TRBV6-3, those segments were excluded. A later analysis found that TCR association rates varied across HLA loci, with DRB1 alleles showing the most associated TCRs and HLA-C alleles the fewest. According to a later analysis, parvovirus B19, influenza, CMV and Epstein-Barr virus appeared linked to several top co-occurrence clusters. Strong co-occurrence of HLA alleles, especially DR and DQ, made assigning TCR associations to individual alleles difficult. In an earlier analysis of 587 of the donors, most TCR beta V segments appeared in productive rearrangements about 87% or about 30% of the time, broadly matching IMGT annotations. Linkage disequilibrium might explain the correlated functional status among segregating V segments, but an unknown experimental factor could not be excluded. A further reported finding was that TCR beta sequences accurately predicted the HLA-A and HLA-B alleles for most subjects in the first cohort. A later genetic analysis reported fewer N-insertions in productive TCRs among donors in an Asian-associated ancestry cluster than the roughly 640-donor mean. A group of highly shared sequence variants was considered likely to be a technical artifact of the sequencing pipeline. A total of 150 to 200 TCR beta chains were listed by the study as associated with cytomegalovirus.

The cohort comprised hundreds of healthy bone marrow donors. At the time of sampling, all cohort members were nominally healthy, though unrecorded immune exposures were likely present. Of the 666 cohort members, around 300 had a positive CMV serostatus and 350 to 450 had a negative one, while no CMV serostatus was recorded for the donor. Every donor gave a peripheral blood sample, and the peripheral blood mononuclear cells from that sample were used for TCR beta sequencing. The Qiagen DNeasy Blood Extraction Kit was used to extract genomic DNA from the blood cell samples. Libraries were prepared through the immunoSEQ multiplex PCR assay. The multiplex PCR relied on a mix of 60 forward primers for TCR Vbeta segments and 13 reverse primers for TCR Jbeta segments. A multiplex PCR assay on genomic DNA amplified the CDR3 region of rearranged TCR beta genes. The Illumina HiSeq System was used to sequence the amplified TCR beta libraries as 87-base-pair reads. The authors' analysis ran thus. In a later analysis, 80 million or so unique TCR beta chains were counted across the 650 to 700 repertoires, and approximately 9.9 million of these chains were shared by at least two donors. To remove PCR and sequencing errors, raw reads were error-corrected and collapsed into unique sequences using a nearest-neighbor algorithm that merged closely related sequences. CDR3 sequences were aligned to IMGT reference sequences to assign V, D and J gene segments. For a sequence to be retained, a match of at least six nucleotides was required to both a V gene segment and a J gene segment. Rearrangements were called productive when the CDR3 lacked stop codons and stayed in frame with V and J; all others were non-productive. CDR3 was defined by IMGT convention, running from the second conserved V-encoded cysteine to the conserved J-encoded phenylalanine. In an earlier analysis of roughly 610 of the donors, sequences lacking an unambiguous match to a single V gene segment were excluded. An earlier analysis of 450 to 650 of the donors called V segments functional above 56.7% productive rearrangements and segregating when the between-donor standard deviation exceeded 5%. A statistical classification framework was built to diagnose cytomegalovirus status from the catalog of TCR beta chain sequences. V and J gene assignment, in a later analysis, came from comparing TCR nucleotide sequences with IMGT/GENE-DB human TR gene sequences. Using the TCRdist pipeline, a later analysis assigned CDR3 sequences along with most-parsimonious VDJ recombination scenarios. In a later analysis, each TCR beta chain was defined by its CDR3 amino acid sequence together with its V-gene family, and reads without a unique V-gene family were excluded. In a later analysis, 450 to 600 highly shared, low-generation-probability nucleotide sequences were removed to address suspected cross-contamination and a sequencing artifact. In a later analysis, a clonal expansion index was calculated for each public chain from normalized within-repertoire ranks of inferred template counts. In a later analysis, generation probabilities were computed using a VDJ recombination model fitted to out-of-frame rearrangements, and the results were checked against IGoR. A later analysis scored TCR-TCR, TCR-HLA and TCR-CMV co-occurrence with hypergeometric tests, applying a repertoire-size bias correction to TCR pairs. A later analysis estimated false discovery rates by permuting HLA or CMV assignments 20 times. In a later analysis, co-occurring TCRs were grouped using DBSCAN, and TCRdist sequence similarity was added for clustering within HLA-allele-positive subsets. Repertoires with fewer than 30,000 or more than 120,000 public chains, plus five repertoires with anomalous nucleotide sharing, were excluded from co-occurrence clustering. The source is immuneACCESS, and TCRdb retained only in-frame sequences with V and J called. Part of the clones is not carried over; for the studies checked, unresolved V genes explain less than half of this, and the remainder is unexplained. V and J calls and clone size come straight from that table; D and trimming were deduced from the DNA. The sample profile shows some 140,000 clones; 66% of them were found once. Approximately 1.6% of the sample is in the top ten clones.

Its CDR3 holds 13 amino acids, cysteine through phenylalanine. Of all the DNA, just the CDR3 is kept, 39 bases in frame from base 1. Based on the germline V gene (reference sequence), the CDR1 and CDR2 sequences are LNHNV and YYDKDF. Trimming costs V 1 base and J 3 bases, and their ends lie 6 bases apart. With respect to this clone: What antigen it recognizes has not been identified. Base-call qualities are not available, and no considerably larger clone is one nucleotide away.

This clonotype was obtained from a human donor in good health. Sequenced input: PBMCs. Recombination joined TRBV15 with TRBJ2-5; the D region possibly corresponds to TRBD2 (6 bases align). The nucleotides are TGTGCCACCAGCAGAGCGGGAGAAGAGACCCAGTACTTC. It codes for CATSRAGEETQYF.